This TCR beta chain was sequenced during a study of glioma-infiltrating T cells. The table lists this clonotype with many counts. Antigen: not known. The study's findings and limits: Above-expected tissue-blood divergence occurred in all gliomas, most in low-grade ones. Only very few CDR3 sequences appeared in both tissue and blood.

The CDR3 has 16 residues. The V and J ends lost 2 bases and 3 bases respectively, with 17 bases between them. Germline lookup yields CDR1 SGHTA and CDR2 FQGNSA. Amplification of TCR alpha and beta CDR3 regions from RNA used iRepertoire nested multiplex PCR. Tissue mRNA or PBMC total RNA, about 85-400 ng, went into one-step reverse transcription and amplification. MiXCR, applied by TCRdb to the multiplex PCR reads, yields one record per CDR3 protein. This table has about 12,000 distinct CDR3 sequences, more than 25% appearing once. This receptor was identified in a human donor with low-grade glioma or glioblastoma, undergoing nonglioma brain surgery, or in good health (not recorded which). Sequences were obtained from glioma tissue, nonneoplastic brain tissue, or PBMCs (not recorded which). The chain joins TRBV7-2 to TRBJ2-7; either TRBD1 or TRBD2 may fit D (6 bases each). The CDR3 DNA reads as TGTGCCAGCAGCTTATTCGGGGGCGGGACCGTCTACGAGCAGTACTTC. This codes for CASSLFGGGTVYEQYF.